This is a list of T cell receptor beta chains from one sample in a study of regulatory T cells in long-lasting Graves disease. MiXCR, run by TCRdb on the multiplex PCR reads, gives a single entry per CDR3 protein. The data show 650,000 to 700,000 distinct CDR3 sequences, 25% to 35% seen once. The sequencing used peripheral blood mononuclear cells (PBMCs), collected when the disease was refractory, from a patient treated with antithyroid drugs. All receptors come from a female donor with Graves disease. Both conserved end residues are part of each CDR3. Fields, in order: D gene, J gene, clone size, V gene, CDR3 DNA, CDR3 protein. D genes are given only for firm matches. Where a row states a size, it is once, few, many or the class of an expanded clone; other rows omit it.

D gene: TRBD2
J gene: TRBJ2-3
clone size: .
V gene: TRBV12-3/TRBV12-4
CDR3 DNA: TGTGCCAGCAGTTTATGGCTAGCGGAACCCCGATTCCCAGATACGCAGTATTTT
CDR3 protein: CASSLWLAEPRFPDTQYF

D gene: .
J gene: TRBJ1-1
clone size: .
V gene: TRBV20-1
CDR3 DNA: TGCAGTGCTAGCTGGGGTCCTGAAGCTTTCTTT
CDR3 protein: CSASWGPEAFF

D gene: TRBD2
J gene: TRBJ2-7
clone size: .
V gene: TRBV5-5
CDR3 DNA: TGTGCCAGCAGTCTCGGGACTAGCGGGAGGGTCTACGAGCAGTACTTC
CDR3 protein: CASSLGTSGRVYEQYF

D gene: .
J gene: TRBJ1-3
clone size: .
V gene: TRBV20-1
CDR3 DNA: TGCAGTGCCCTCGGGACCTCTGGAAACACCATATATTTT
CDR3 protein: CSALGTSGNTIYF

D gene: .
J gene: TRBJ1-2
clone size: .
V gene: TRBV7-9
CDR3 DNA: TGTGCCAGCAGCTTGGCGTCAGCTTATGGCTACACCTTC
CDR3 protein: CASSLASAYGYTF

D gene: TRBD1
J gene: TRBJ1-5
clone size: .
V gene: TRBV28
CDR3 DNA: TGTGCCAGCAGTGACCGGGACAGGAGCAATCAGCCCCAGCATTTT
CDR3 protein: CASSDRDRSNQPQHF

D gene: TRBD1
J gene: TRBJ2-5
clone size: .
V gene: TRBV11-2
CDR3 DNA: TGTGCCAGCAGCCTCTCATCATACGCGACAGGGGGCGAGGAGACCCAGTACTTC
CDR3 protein: CASSLSSYATGGEETQYF

D gene: TRBD1
J gene: TRBJ2-5
clone size: many
V gene: TRBV6-1
CDR3 DNA: TGTGCCAGCAGTGAAGCGGGCGGACAGGGATCAGAGACCCAGTACTTC
CDR3 protein: CASSEAGGQGSETQYF

D gene: .
J gene: TRBJ2-7
clone size: many
V gene: TRBV12-3/TRBV12-4
CDR3 DNA: TGTGCCAGCACCATCTCCAGGGGAAGGAACGAGCAGTACTTC
CDR3 protein: CASTISRGRNEQYF

D gene: TRBD2
J gene: TRBJ2-5
clone size: .
V gene: TRBV30
CDR3 DNA: TGTGCCTGGAGTGCGGCGGGAGGGACGGAGACCCAGTACTTC
CDR3 protein: CAWSAAGGTETQYF

D gene: .
J gene: TRBJ1-5
clone size: few
V gene: TRBV28
CDR3 DNA: TGTGCCAGCAGTTTCGGGACCGCCTACAATCAGCCCCAGCATTTT
CDR3 protein: CASSFGTAYNQPQHF

D gene: .
J gene: TRBJ2-5
clone size: few
V gene: TRBV7-3
CDR3 DNA: TGTGCCAGCAGCTTACCGATGCCCCAAGAGACCCAGTACTTC
CDR3 protein: CASSLPMPQETQYF

D gene: .
J gene: TRBJ1-4
clone size: .
V gene: TRBV20-1
CDR3 DNA: TGCAGTGCGTTCGGTGCAACTAATGAAAAACTGTTTTTT
CDR3 protein: CSAFGATNEKLFF

D gene: TRBD1
J gene: TRBJ1-4
clone size: few
V gene: TRBV29-1
CDR3 DNA: TGCAGCGTTTCCGGGACAGGAAATGAAAAACTGTTTTTT
CDR3 protein: CSVSGTGNEKLFF

D gene: TRBD1
J gene: TRBJ1-4
clone size: few
V gene: TRBV2
CDR3 DNA: TGTGCCAGCAGTGGCCCCCGGGACAGGGACACTGCAACTAATGAAAAACTGTTTTTT
CDR3 protein: CASSGPRDRDTATNEKLFF

D gene: .
J gene: TRBJ1-3
clone size: .
V gene: TRBV7-2
CDR3 DNA: TGTGCCAGCAGCTTAGGGTGGGGGCCTGGAAACACCATATATTTT
CDR3 protein: CASSLGWGPGNTIYF

D gene: .
J gene: TRBJ1-1
clone size: .
V gene: TRBV30
CDR3 DNA: TGTGCCTGGAGTCTAGGGGGAATCACTGAAGCTTTCTTT
CDR3 protein: CAWSLGGITEAFF

D gene: TRBD1
J gene: TRBJ2-7
clone size: few
V gene: TRBV3-1
CDR3 DNA: TGTGCCAGCAGCCAGGGTCCGAGGGACAGGGATGGGCAGTACTTC
CDR3 protein: CASSQGPRDRDGQYF

D gene: .
J gene: TRBJ1-6
clone size: .
V gene: TRBV28
CDR3 DNA: TGTGCCAGCAGTTCTCAGGGGAACTATAATTCACCCCTCCACTTT
CDR3 protein: CASSSQGNYNSPLHF

D gene: .
J gene: TRBJ1-6
clone size: .
V gene: TRBV30
CDR3 DNA: TGTGCCTGGAGTGTATCCGGGGGTAATTCACCCCTCCACTTT
CDR3 protein: CAWSVSGGNSPLHF

D gene: .
J gene: TRBJ2-5
clone size: .
V gene: TRBV5-5
CDR3 DNA: TGTGCCAGCAGCTACAAAGACGGGGAGACCCAGTACTTC
CDR3 protein: CASSYKDGETQYF

D gene: .
J gene: TRBJ2-7
clone size: many
V gene: TRBV12-3/TRBV12-4
CDR3 DNA: TGTGCCAGCAGTCTTGAGGCCTCGCTCTACGAGCAGTACTTC
CDR3 protein: CASSLEASLYEQYF

D gene: .
J gene: TRBJ1-5
clone size: .
V gene: TRBV12-3/TRBV12-4
CDR3 DNA: TGTGCCAGCAGGCAAAGCCATTCGGCGGAGCCCCAGCATTTT
CDR3 protein: CASRQSHSAEPQHF

D gene: .
J gene: TRBJ2-5
clone size: .
V gene: TRBV18
CDR3 DNA: TGTGCCAGCTCACCACGGGTTGGAGAAGAGACCCAGTACTTC
CDR3 protein: CASSPRVGEETQYF

D gene: .
J gene: TRBJ2-5
clone size: many
V gene: TRBV2
CDR3 DNA: TGTGCCAGCAGTGAGGCAGCCGTAGGTGTGGAGACCCAGTACTTC
CDR3 protein: CASSEAAVGVETQYF

D gene: .
J gene: TRBJ1-4
clone size: many
V gene: TRBV2
CDR3 DNA: TGTGCCAGCAGTGAGCTCAGTCGAGAAAAACTGTTTTTT
CDR3 protein: CASSELSREKLFF

D gene: .
J gene: TRBJ1-5
clone size: many
V gene: TRBV28
CDR3 DNA: TGTGCCAGCAGTTTGGTCGTGGGTCAGCCCCAGCATTTT
CDR3 protein: CASSLVVGQPQHF

D gene: .
J gene: TRBJ2-5
clone size: few
V gene: TRBV7-3
CDR3 DNA: TGTGCCAGCAGCTTAGTGGGGCCAGGGGCGGTCCAAGAGACCCAGTACTTC
CDR3 protein: CASSLVGPGAVQETQYF

D gene: .
J gene: TRBJ2-2
clone size: .
V gene: TRBV5-5
CDR3 DNA: TGTGCCAGCAGCCGGGGACTTCGAAACACCGGGGAGCTGTTTTTT
CDR3 protein: CASSRGLRNTGELFF

D gene: .
J gene: TRBJ2-7
clone size: .
V gene: TRBV3-1
CDR3 DNA: TGTGCCAGCAGCCAAGTCCCTCGGATTTACGAGCAGTACTTC
CDR3 protein: CASSQVPRIYEQYF

D gene: .
J gene: TRBJ1-3
clone size: .
V gene: TRBV14
CDR3 DNA: TGTGCCAGCAGCGCGGCGGGGACACTCTTGGGAAACACCATATATTTT
CDR3 protein: CASSAAGTLLGNTIYF

D gene: .
J gene: TRBJ1-2
clone size: .
V gene: TRBV5-1
CDR3 DNA: TGCGCCAGCGGCCCGGAGGGGTATAACTATGGCTACACCTTC
CDR3 protein: CASGPEGYNYGYTF

D gene: .
J gene: TRBJ1-2
clone size: many
V gene: TRBV28
CDR3 DNA: TGTGCCAGCAGCGCCGCAAACGAGGATGGCTACACCTTC
CDR3 protein: CASSAANEDGYTF

D gene: TRBD1
J gene: TRBJ1-2
clone size: .
V gene: TRBV19
CDR3 DNA: TGTGCCAGTATTGGGGACAGGGGCCTCTATGGCTACACCTTC
CDR3 protein: CASIGDRGLYGYTF

D gene: .
J gene: TRBJ2-5
clone size: few
V gene: TRBV6-1
CDR3 DNA: TGTGCCAGCAGTGAAAGGTGGGAAGAAGAGACCCAGTACTTC
CDR3 protein: CASSERWEEETQYF

D gene: .
J gene: TRBJ1-1
clone size: many
V gene: TRBV6-5
CDR3 DNA: TGTGCCAGCAGTTACAGGGGCGCAAGGAACACTGAAGCTTTCTTT
CDR3 protein: CASSYRGARNTEAFF

D gene: .
J gene: TRBJ1-6
clone size: .
V gene: TRBV7-3
CDR3 DNA: TGTGCCAGCAGCCCCAGGACAGACATCTCCTATAATTCACCCCTCCACTTT
CDR3 protein: CASSPRTDISYNSPLHF

D gene: .
J gene: TRBJ2-6
clone size: few
V gene: TRBV12-3/TRBV12-4
CDR3 DNA: TGTGCCAGCAGACCTCGGACCGTACTCTCTGGGGCCAACGTCCTGACTTTC
CDR3 protein: CASRPRTVLSGANVLTF

D gene: .
J gene: TRBJ1-6
clone size: few
V gene: TRBV7-3
CDR3 DNA: TGTGCCAGCAGCTTACAGGGATCTTCACCCCTCCACTTT
CDR3 protein: CASSLQGSSPLHF

D gene: .
J gene: TRBJ1-5
clone size: .
V gene: TRBV19
CDR3 DNA: TGTGCCAGTAGTATGACGGGGGGAGTGAACAATCAGCCCCAGCATTTT
CDR3 protein: CASSMTGGVNNQPQHF

D gene: TRBD1
J gene: TRBJ1-3
clone size: .
V gene: TRBV29-1
CDR3 DNA: TGCAGCGTACGCCACAAACCCCGGGACAGGCCTACCGGGGCCATATATTTT
CDR3 protein: CSVRHKPRDRPTGAIYF

D gene: TRBD1
J gene: TRBJ2-4
clone size: few
V gene: TRBV29-1
CDR3 DNA: TGCAGCGTGGCAGGGGGCGTTTTTGCCATTCAGTACTTC
CDR3 protein: CSVAGGVFAIQYF

D gene: TRBD1
J gene: TRBJ1-6
clone size: few
V gene: TRBV11-2
CDR3 DNA: TGTGCCAGCAGCATAACAGGGGGCATAGATTCACCCCTCCACTTT
CDR3 protein: CASSITGGIDSPLHF

D gene: .
J gene: TRBJ2-2
clone size: .
V gene: TRBV6-1
CDR3 DNA: TGTGCCAGCAGTCATAGGGGGGAGCTGTTTTTT
CDR3 protein: CASSHRGELFF

D gene: TRBD1
J gene: TRBJ1-2
clone size: .
V gene: TRBV5-1
CDR3 DNA: TGCGCCAGCAGCCACGGGACAGGGAGGGATGGCTACACCTTC
CDR3 protein: CASSHGTGRDGYTF

D gene: TRBD1
J gene: TRBJ2-1
clone size: few
V gene: TRBV6-2/TRBV6-3
CDR3 DNA: TGTGCCAGCAGTTATCCACGTCTCGGGACAGGAGGGAATGAGCAGTTCTTC
CDR3 protein: CASSYPRLGTGGNEQFF

D gene: .
J gene: TRBJ2-7
clone size: .
V gene: TRBV25-1
CDR3 DNA: TGTGCCAGCAGGAACCACGGAGGCGCCTACGAGCAGTACTTC
CDR3 protein: CASRNHGGAYEQYF